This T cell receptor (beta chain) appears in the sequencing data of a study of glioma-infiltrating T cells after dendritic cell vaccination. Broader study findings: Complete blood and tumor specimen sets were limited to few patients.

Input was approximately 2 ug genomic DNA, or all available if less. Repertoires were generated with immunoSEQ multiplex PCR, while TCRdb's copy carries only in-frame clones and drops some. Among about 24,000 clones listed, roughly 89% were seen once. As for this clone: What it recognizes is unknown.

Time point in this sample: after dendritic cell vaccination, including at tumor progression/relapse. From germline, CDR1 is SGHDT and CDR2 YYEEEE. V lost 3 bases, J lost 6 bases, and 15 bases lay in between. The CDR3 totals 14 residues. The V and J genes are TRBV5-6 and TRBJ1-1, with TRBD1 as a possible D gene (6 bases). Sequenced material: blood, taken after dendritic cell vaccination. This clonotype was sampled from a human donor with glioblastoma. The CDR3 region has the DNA TGTGCCAGCAGCTGGGGCAGGGGTTCTTCTGAAGCTTTCTTT. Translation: CASSWGRGSSEAFF.